One sample yielded the 21 T cell receptor beta chains listed below, sequenced in a study of blood T cell repertoires in COVID-19. Sequencing used immunoSEQ multiplex PCR; TCRdb keeps in-frame clones, though not all of them. The repertoire holds about 50,000 clones, with less than 90% as singletons. Sequenced material: peripheral blood. The source of these receptors is a human donor in a cohort sampled during active COVID-19.

The CDR3 reads CASSKTSGSKNIQYF. As DNA, the CDR3 is TGTGCCAGCAGCAAGACTAGCGGGAGTAAAAACATTCAGTACTTC. This rearrangement joins TRBV11-3 to TRBJ2-4, with 12 positions matching TRBD2. The CDR3 is made up of 15 amino acids. Germline-derived CDR1 and CDR2 are SGHNT and YENEEA. Unmatched junction bases numbered 3, after V lost 5 bases and J lost 4 bases.

The rearrangement joins TRBV7-8 to TRBJ2-2; weak D call: TRBD2 (5 bases). Germline CDR1 reads SGHVS; CDR2 reads FQNEAQ. Trimming stripped 8 bases from V and 0 bases from J, with 13 bases between. CDR3 length: 15 amino acids. CDR3 region: CASRDKPTNTGELFF. CDR3 sequence (DNA): TGTGCCAGCCGGGATAAGCCTACGAACACCGGGGAGCTGTTTTTT.

The chain joins TRBV12-5 to TRBJ1-5; D is possibly TRBD1 (6 bases). The CDR3 sequence is 14 residues long. The germline gives CDR1 LGHNT, CDR2 FRNRAP. V lost 5 bases to trimming and J lost 6 bases, with 14 bases between them. CDR3 sequence: CASGPSGGAQPQHF. The CDR3 coding sequence is TGTGCTAGTGGTCCATCCGGGGGGGCTCAGCCCCAGCATTTT.

The chain recombines TRBV4-3 with TRBJ1-3; tentative D call: TRBD1 (5 bases). V gave up 0 bases and J gave up 0 bases, with 18 bases separating them. CDR3 length: 19 residues. Per the germline V gene, CDR1 is LGHNA and CDR2 is YSLEER. In nucleotides, the CDR3 is TGCGCCAGCAGCCAAGACCATGGGGCAGGGATTAACTCTGGAAACACCATATATTTT. Encoded protein: CASSQDHGAGINSGNTIYF.

The chain joins TRBV19 to TRBJ2-1, with 13 bases lining up with TRBD2. The CDR3 is made up of 14 amino acids. Germline V gives CDR1 LNHDA, CDR2 SQIVND (reference sequence). The trim removed 7 bases at V and 9 bases at J, leaving 6 bases unmatched. As DNA, the CDR3 is TGTGCCAGTACCGGGACTAGCGGGACAGGTGAGCAGTTCTTC. Protein: CASTGTSGTGEQFF.

The chain uses TRBV2 and TRBJ2-1; D gene ambiguous. Germline V gene lookup returns CDR1 SNHLY and CDR2 FYNNEI. V lost 4 bases and J lost 7, with 5 bases in between. CDR3 size: 11 residues. This CDR3 is CASSVLNEQFF. The CDR3 DNA is TGTGCCAGCAGTGTTCTAAATGAGCAGTTCTTC.

The V call is TRBV4-1, the J call TRBJ1-3; no clear D. The V end was cut by 4 bases, the J end by 0 bases, with 13 bases between. The CDR3 extends over 16 amino acids. Germline CDR1 and CDR2: MGHRA and YSYEKL. CDR3 amino acids: CASSPSGYSSGNTIYF. The CDR3 region has the DNA TGCGCCAGCAGCCCTAGCGGTTATAGCTCTGGAAACACCATATATTTT.

Comment on this clone: The sample contains more than one DNA sequence encoding this CDR3. This rearrangement joins TRBV27 to TRBJ2-5; TRBD2 agrees at 9 bases. Looked up from germline, CDR1 is MNHEY and CDR2 is SMNVEV (reference sequence). The CDR3 has 15 amino acids. After removal of 4 bases from V and 4 bases from J, the junction contained 7 bases not matched to a gene. CDR3 bases: TGTGCCAGCAGTTCCGCGGGGGGGAGGGGAGAGACCCAGTACTTC. It translates to CASSSAGGRGETQYF.

The chain is built from TRBV10-2 and TRBJ1-3; D is unresolved. V lost 3 bases and J lost 4, with 10 bases in between. This CDR3 contains 14 residues. The V gene's germline CDR1 is WSHSY and CDR2 SAAADI. The DNA of the CDR3 is TGCGCCAGCAGTGATGACGCGGCGGGAAACACCATATATTTT. This translates into CASSDDAAGNTIYF.

This clone was picked up a small number of times. This rearrangement joins TRBV11-3 to TRBJ2-3; 8 bases are shared with TRBD2. CDR1 is SGHNT, CDR2 YENEEA, per germline. J lost 4 bases, V lost 1 base, and 4 bases had no gene match. The CDR3 totals 15 residues. CDR3 coding DNA: TGTGCCAGCAGCTTAGGCGGGGGGCCGCCAGATACGCAGTATTTT. Protein product: CASSLGGGPPDTQYF.

This clone came up once. CDR3 residues: CASSLSGQGGNQPQHF. CDR3 coding DNA: TGTGCCAGCAGCCTCAGCGGGCAGGGGGGCAATCAGCCCCAGCATTTT. The chain carries TRBV28 and TRBJ1-5; 7 positions match TRBD1. Per the germline V gene, CDR1 is MDHEN and CDR2 is SYDVKM. V shed 6 bases and J 2 bases; nucleotides not matched to a gene: 10. This CDR3 comprises 16 residues.

The chain combines TRBV7-8 with TRBJ2-1; TRBD2 is a possible D gene (5 bases). V lost 1 base and J lost 4, with 8 bases in between. The germline V gene has CDR1 SGHVS and CDR2 FQNEAQ. The CDR3 is 14 residues long. The CDR3 loop reads CASSLGTAYNEQFF. The CDR3 nucleotides are TGTGCCAGCAGCTTAGGGACTGCATACAATGAGCAGTTCTTC.

V gene TRBV10-3 combines with J gene TRBJ2-3; 9 bases fit TRBD2. V shed 5 bases and J 5 bases; nucleotides not matched to a gene: 8. Germline values: CDR1 ENHRY, CDR2 SYGVKD. This CDR3 spans 15 amino acids. The CDR3 nucleotides are TGTGCCATCAGTAGTGCGGGGGGGCATGGAGATACGCAGTATTTT. Its translation is CAISSAGGHGDTQYF.

The J gene is TRBJ2-2, the V gene TRBV3-1 (or the pseudogene TRBV3-2); TRBD1 matches at 8 bases. Germline V gives CDR1 LGHDT, CDR2 YNNKEL (reference sequence). There are 17 residues in the CDR3. V was clipped by 0 bases and J by 3 bases; unmatched bases: 6. CDR3 in DNA: TGTGCCAGCAGCCAAGAAGATCGGACAGGGTACACCGGGGAGCTGTTTTTT. Its protein product is CASSQEDRTGYTGELFF.

The V and J genes are TRBV5-1 and TRBJ2-5; D possibly corresponds to TRBD2 (6 bases). CDR3 size: 16 residues. Germline-derived CDR1 and CDR2 are SGHRS and YFSETQ. V shed 4 bases and J shed 3 bases, with 19 bases lying between them. CDR3 loop: CASSPSAGRTKETQYF. The CDR3 nucleotides are TGCGCCAGCAGCCCAAGCGCGGGACGGACCAAAGAGACCCAGTACTTC.

This clone showed up just a few times. V is TRBV5-3 and J is TRBJ2-7; 12 bases fit TRBD2. TRBV5-3 is assigned to the ORF class and has an uncertain function. The V segment lost 8 bases and the J segment 1 base; nucleotides outside the gene matches: 10. This CDR3 has 16 amino acids. The CDR3 sequence is CASPGGLAGPSYEQYV. In DNA, the CDR3 is TGTGCCAGCCCCGGGGGACTAGCGGGCCCGTCCTACGAGCAGTACGTC.

The V and J genes are TRBV5-6 and TRBJ2-5; D unresolved. CDR1 and CDR2 from the germline V gene are SGHDT and YYEEEE. This CDR3 has 12 amino acids. V dropped 4 bases and J dropped 3 bases, with 7 bases sitting between them. The CDR3 region is CASSLLEETQYF. Written as DNA, the CDR3 is TGTGCCAGCAGCCTCCTTGAAGAGACCCAGTACTTC.

The chain has TRBV5-4 and TRBJ2-3, with TRBD2 identical over 9 bases. CDR3 size: 15 residues. Germline V gene lookup returns CDR1 SGHNT and CDR2 YYREEE (reference sequence). V was pared by 2 bases and J by 3 bases, with 4 bases of the junction left unmatched. The CDR3 region is CASSFLSGRTDTQYF. DNA for the CDR3: TGTGCCAGCAGCTTCCTTAGCGGGAGAACAGATACGCAGTATTTT.

The chain is built from TRBV29-1 and TRBJ1-5; 8 positions agree with TRBD1. The CDR3 consists of 13 residues. The V segment lost 6 bases and the J segment 6 bases; nucleotides outside the gene matches: 7. Germline CDR1 reads SQVTM; CDR2 reads ANQGSEA. CDR3 residues: CSVTTGAGQPQHF. CDR3 coding DNA: TGCAGCGTAACGACAGGGGCAGGTCAGCCCCAGCATTTT.

This chain joins TRBV29-1 and TRBJ2-7, with 7 bases matching TRBD1. The junction had 8 bases not matched to a gene; V was cut back by 3 bases and J by 0 bases. Per germline, CDR1 SQVTM and CDR2 ANQGSEA. The CDR3 sequence is 15 residues long. Here the CDR3 DNA reads TGCAGCGTTGACGGGACAGACCAAAGCTCCTACGAGCAGTACTTC. Encoded protein: CSVDGTDQSSYEQYF.

This sequence joins TRBV4-1 and TRBJ2-5; D might be TRBD2 (5 bases). This CDR3 comprises 15 residues. V was trimmed by 0 bases and J by 2 bases, leaving 10 bases between them. Germline loops: CDR1 MGHRA, CDR2 YSYEKL. CDR3 DNA: TGCGCCAGCAGCCAAGATCCGGGAAGGCAAGAGACCCAGTACTTC. It specifies CASSQDPGRQETQYF.